This T cell receptor beta chain was obtained from a study of control samples from healthy donors and cancer patients. Looked up from germline, CDR1 is SGHRS and CDR2 is YFSETQ. The CDR3 is 15 amino acids. Unmatched junction bases numbered 7, after V lost 4 bases and J lost 6 bases. TCRdb's copy holds only in-frame clones and misses some; the assay was immunoSEQ multiplex PCR. The profile covers approximately 160,000 clones, with approximately 92% appearing a single time and 2% to 2.5% taken by the ten largest. The TCR was taken from a woman between 35 and 50 years old in good health. Sequencing was done on a sample of blood. This chain uses TRBV5-1 with TRBJ2-3; 11 bases map to TRBD2. The CDR3 DNA sequence: TGCGCCAGCAGCCCCGAGGGACTAGCGGCGGATACGCAGTATTTT. Translation: CASSPEGLAADTQYF.